Each of the 7 T cell receptor beta chains below was sequenced from the same sample in a study of cytomegalovirus exposure and HLA in healthy donors. Use of 60 Vbeta and 13 Jbeta primers characterized the PCR. The data were produced by immunoSEQ multiplex PCR, yet TCRdb's version contains in-frame clones alone and is incomplete. The table has roughly 180,000 clones, roughly 80% seen once. Sequenced input: PBMCs. Source of these receptors: a woman in her thirties or forties in good health and CMV-seropositive.

The rearrangement links TRBV18 to TRBJ1-1, with D possibly TRBD1 on 5 matching bases. The germline gives CDR1 KGHSH, CDR2 LQKENI. Trimming took 3 bases from V and 5 from J, leaving 13 bases between them. The CDR3 contains 14 residues. Written as DNA, the CDR3 is TGTGCCAGCTCACCCTTGGGGGGAAAGACTGAAGCTTTCTTT. Translating it yields CASSPLGGKTEAFF. Supplemented by reference TRBV18 and TRBJ1-1, the full variable domain reads NAGVMQNPRHLVRRRGQEARLRCSPMKGHSHVYWYRQLPEEGLKFMVYLQKENIIDESGMPKERFSAEFPKEGPSILRIQQVVRGDSAAYFCASSPLGGKTEAFFGQGTRLTVV.

The V gene is TRBV6-6, the J gene TRBJ2-1, with TRBD2 matching over 9 bases. The CDR3 runs to 16 residues. Germline V gene sequence: CDR1 MNHNY, CDR2 SVGAGI (reference sequence). V was pared by 7 bases and J by 13 bases, with 20 bases of the junction left unmatched. Here the CDR3 reads CASTPPNRFSGGTQFF. The CDR3 coding sequence is TGTGCCAGCACCCCCCCAAATAGGTTTAGCGGGGGAACCCAGTTCTTC.

CDR3 loop: CASSPRQGDTEAFF. CDR3 DNA sequence: TGTGCCAGCTCACCGCGGCAGGGTGACACTGAAGCTTTCTTT. This chain connects TRBV18 to TRBJ1-1, with D possibly matching TRBD1 (5 bases). This CDR3 is 14 amino acids long. Trimming left V 3 bases short and J 3 bases short, with 11 bases between. Germline V lookup: CDR1 KGHSH, CDR2 LQKENI.

The rearrangement joins TRBV5-6 to TRBJ2-4, with a tentative D call TRBD2 (5 bases). CDR3 length: 14 amino acids. Germline V lookup: CDR1 SGHDT, CDR2 YYEEEE. V lost 2 bases and J 7 bases, leaving 13 bases between the germline ends. The CDR3 here is CASSLKLGMNIQYF. The CDR3 DNA is TGTGCCAGCAGCTTAAAACTAGGGATGAACATTCAGTACTTC.

The chain uses TRBV6-6 and TRBJ2-5, with D perhaps TRBD2 (5 bases). Germline CDR1 is MNHNY and CDR2 is SVGAGI (reference sequence). Trimming cost V 8 bases and J 2 bases, with 15 bases left between them. The CDR3 is 14 amino acids. The CDR3 spells CASAESGRQETQYF. Here the CDR3 DNA reads TGTGCCAGCGCAGAGTCGGGAAGACAAGAGACCCAGTACTTC.

This clone was counted a few times. The chain employs TRBV28 and TRBJ2-7, with TRBD1 as a possible D gene (6 bases). From germline, CDR1 is MDHEN and CDR2 SYDVKM. CDR3 length: 12 residues. Trimming pared 6 bases from V and 3 bases from J, leaving 9 bases between. The CDR3 DNA sequence: TGTGCCAGCAGAGGGGGTTTCTACGAGCAGTACTTC. Translating it yields CASRGGFYEQYF. The whole variable domain, filled in from reference TRBV28 and TRBJ2-7, reads DVKVTQSSRYLVKRTGEKVFLECVQDMDHENMFWYRQDPGLGLRLIYFSYDVKMKEKGDIPEGYSVSREKKERFSLILESASTNQTSMYLCASRGGFYEQYFGPGTRLTVT.

The chain recombines TRBV5-1 with TRBJ2-5; TRBD2 matches 13 bases. The end of the DNA is better explained by TRBJ2-7, so the J call may be wrong. The CDR3 is 16 amino acids. CDR1 and CDR2 (germline): SGHRS, YFSETQ. CDR3 bases: TGCGCCAGCAGCCCAGGCGGGACTAGCGGGGTCTACGAGCAGTACTTC. Translated, it gives CASSPGGTSGVYEQYF.